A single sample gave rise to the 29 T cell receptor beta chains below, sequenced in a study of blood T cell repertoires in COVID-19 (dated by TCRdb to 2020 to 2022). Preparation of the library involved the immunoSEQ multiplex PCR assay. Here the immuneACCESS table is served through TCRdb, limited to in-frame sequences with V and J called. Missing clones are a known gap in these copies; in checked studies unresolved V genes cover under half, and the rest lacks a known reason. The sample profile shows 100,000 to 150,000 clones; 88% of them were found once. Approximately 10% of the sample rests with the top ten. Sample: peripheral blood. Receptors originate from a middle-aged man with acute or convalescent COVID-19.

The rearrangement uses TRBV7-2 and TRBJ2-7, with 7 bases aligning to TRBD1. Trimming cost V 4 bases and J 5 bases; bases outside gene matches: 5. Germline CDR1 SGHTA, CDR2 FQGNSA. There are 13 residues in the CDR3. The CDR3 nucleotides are TGTGCCAGCAGCTCGGGACAGTCCCACGAGCAGTACTTC. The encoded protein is CASSSGQSHEQYF.

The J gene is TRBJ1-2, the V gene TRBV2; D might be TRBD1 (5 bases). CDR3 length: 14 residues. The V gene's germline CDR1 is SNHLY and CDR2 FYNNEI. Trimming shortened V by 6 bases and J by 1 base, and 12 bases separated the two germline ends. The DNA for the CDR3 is TGTGCCAGCAGGGCCCAGACAGATAACTATGGCTACACCTTC. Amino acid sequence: CASRAQTDNYGYTF. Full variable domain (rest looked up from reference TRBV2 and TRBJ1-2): EPEVTQTPSHQVTQMGQEVILRCVPISNHLYFYWYRQILGQKVEFLVSFYNNEISEKSEIFDDQFSVERPDGSNFTLKIRSTKLEDSAMYFCASRAQTDNYGYTFGSGTRLTVV.

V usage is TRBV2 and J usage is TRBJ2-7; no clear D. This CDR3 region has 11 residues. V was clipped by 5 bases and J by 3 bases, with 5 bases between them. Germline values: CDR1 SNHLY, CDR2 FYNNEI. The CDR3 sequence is CASSSLYEQYF. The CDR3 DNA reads TGTGCCAGCAGTTCCCTCTACGAGCAGTACTTC.

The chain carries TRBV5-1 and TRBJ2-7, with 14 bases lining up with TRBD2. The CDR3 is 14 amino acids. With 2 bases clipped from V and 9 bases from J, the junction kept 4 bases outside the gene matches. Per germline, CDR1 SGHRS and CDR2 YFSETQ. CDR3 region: CASSFGLAGGGQYF. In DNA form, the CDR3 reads TGCGCCAGCAGCTTTGGACTAGCGGGAGGCGGGCAGTACTTC.

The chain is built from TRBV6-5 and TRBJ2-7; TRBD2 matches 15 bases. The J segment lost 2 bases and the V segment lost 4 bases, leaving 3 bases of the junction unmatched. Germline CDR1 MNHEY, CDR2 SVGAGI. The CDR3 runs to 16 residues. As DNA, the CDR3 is TGTGCCAGCAGTTCGTGGACTAGCGGGAGGGCCTACGAGCAGTACTTC. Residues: CASSSWTSGRAYEQYF.

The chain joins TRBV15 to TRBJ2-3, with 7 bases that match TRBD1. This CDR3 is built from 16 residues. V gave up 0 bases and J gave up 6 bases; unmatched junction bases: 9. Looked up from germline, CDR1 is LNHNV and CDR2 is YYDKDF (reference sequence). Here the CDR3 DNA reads TGTGCCACCAGCAGAGATCGGGCACAGGGGCAGGATACGCAGTATTTT. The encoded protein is CATSRDRAQGQDTQYF. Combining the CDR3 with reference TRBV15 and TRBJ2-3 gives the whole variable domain DAMVIQNPRYQVTQFGKPVTLSCSQTLNHNVMYWYQQKSSQAPKLLFHYYDKDFNNEADTPDNFQSRRPNTSFCFLDIRSPGLGDTAMYLCATSRDRAQGQDTQYFGPGTRLTVL.

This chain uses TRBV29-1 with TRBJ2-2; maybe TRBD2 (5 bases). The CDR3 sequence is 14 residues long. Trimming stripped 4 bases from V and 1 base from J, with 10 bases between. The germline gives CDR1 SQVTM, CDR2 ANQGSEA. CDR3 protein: CSVGSRVNTGELFF. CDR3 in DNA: TGCAGCGTTGGATCGAGGGTGAACACCGGGGAGCTGTTTTTT.

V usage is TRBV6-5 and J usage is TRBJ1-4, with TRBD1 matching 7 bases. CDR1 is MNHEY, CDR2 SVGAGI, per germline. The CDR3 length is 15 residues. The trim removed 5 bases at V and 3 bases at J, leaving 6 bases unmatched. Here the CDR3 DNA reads TGTGCCAGCAGTACCCGGACAGGCCCTAATGAAAAACTGTTTTTT. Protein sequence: CASSTRTGPNEKLFF.

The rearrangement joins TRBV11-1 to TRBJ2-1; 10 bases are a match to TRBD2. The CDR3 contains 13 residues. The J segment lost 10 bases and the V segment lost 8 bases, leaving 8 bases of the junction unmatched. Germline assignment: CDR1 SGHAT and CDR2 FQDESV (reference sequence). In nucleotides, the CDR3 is TGTGCCAGCTCCGGGGAGCGGGAGGGAGAGCAGTTCTTC. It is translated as CASSGEREGEQFF.

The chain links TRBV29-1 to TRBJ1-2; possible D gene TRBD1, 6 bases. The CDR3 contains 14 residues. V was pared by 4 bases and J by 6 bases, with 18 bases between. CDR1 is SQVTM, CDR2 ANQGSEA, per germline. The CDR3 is CSVVLGGRRNGYTF. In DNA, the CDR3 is TGCAGCGTTGTTCTGGGGGGGCGACGTAATGGCTACACCTTC.

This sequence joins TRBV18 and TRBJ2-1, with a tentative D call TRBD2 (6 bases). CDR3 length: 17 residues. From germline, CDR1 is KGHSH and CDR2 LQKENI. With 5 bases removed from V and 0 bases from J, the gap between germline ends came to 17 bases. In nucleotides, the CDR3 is TGTGCCAGCTCATCCTCGTGGGGGGTTGGCTCCTACAATGAGCAGTTCTTC. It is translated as CASSSSWGVGSYNEQFF.

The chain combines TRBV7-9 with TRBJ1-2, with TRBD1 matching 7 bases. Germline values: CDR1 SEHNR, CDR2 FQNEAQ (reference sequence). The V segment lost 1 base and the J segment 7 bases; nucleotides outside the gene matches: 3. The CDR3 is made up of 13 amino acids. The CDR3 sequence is CASSLEGARGYTF. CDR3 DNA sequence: TGTGCCAGCAGCTTAGAGGGGGCCCGTGGCTACACCTTC.

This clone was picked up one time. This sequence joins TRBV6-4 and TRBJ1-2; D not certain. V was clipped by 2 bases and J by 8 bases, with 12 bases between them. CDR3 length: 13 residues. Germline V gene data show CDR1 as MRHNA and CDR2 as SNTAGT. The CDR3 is CASSDEETSGYTF. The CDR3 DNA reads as TGTGCCAGCAGTGACGAGGAGACGAGCGGCTACACCTTC.

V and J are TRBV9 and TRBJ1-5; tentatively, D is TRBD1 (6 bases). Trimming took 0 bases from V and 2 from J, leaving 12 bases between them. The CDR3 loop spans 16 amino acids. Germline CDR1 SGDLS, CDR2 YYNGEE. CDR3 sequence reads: CASSVGRGGGNQPQHF. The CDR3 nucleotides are TGTGCCAGCAGCGTAGGGCGAGGGGGTGGCAATCAGCCCCAGCATTTT.

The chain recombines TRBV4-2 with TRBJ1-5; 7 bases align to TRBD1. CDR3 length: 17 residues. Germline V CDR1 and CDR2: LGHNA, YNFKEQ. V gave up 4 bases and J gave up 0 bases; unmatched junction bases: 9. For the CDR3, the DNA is TGTGCCAGCAGCCCAGGGGACAGCTCTTATAGCAATCAGCCCCAGCATTTT. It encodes CASSPGDSSYSNQPQHF.

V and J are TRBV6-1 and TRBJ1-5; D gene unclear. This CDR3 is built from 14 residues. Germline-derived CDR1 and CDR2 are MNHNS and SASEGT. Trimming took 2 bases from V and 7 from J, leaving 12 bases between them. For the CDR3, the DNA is TGTGCCAGCAGTGAATCCCCTTCGAGGCAGCCCCAGCATTTT. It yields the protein CASSESPSRQPQHF.

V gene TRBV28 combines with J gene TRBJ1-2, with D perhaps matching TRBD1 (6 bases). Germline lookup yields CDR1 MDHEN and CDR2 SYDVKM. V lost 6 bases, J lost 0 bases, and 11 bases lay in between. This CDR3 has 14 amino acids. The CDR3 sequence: CASSGQRTNYGYTF. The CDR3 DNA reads TGTGCCAGCAGCGGACAGCGAACTAACTATGGCTACACCTTC.

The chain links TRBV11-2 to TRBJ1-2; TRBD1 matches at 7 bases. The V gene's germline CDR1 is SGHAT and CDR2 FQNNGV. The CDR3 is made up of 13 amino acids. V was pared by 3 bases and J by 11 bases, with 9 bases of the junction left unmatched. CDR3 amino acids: CASSLGQTLGYTF. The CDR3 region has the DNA TGTGCCAGCAGCTTGGGACAGACTCTTGGTTACACCTTC.

The CDR3 is CASSPWDRVTEAFF. CDR3 coding DNA: TGTGCCAGTAGTCCCTGGGACAGAGTCACTGAAGCTTTCTTT. The chain couples TRBV19 to TRBJ1-1, with 7 bases aligning to TRBD1. Germline V gene sequence: CDR1 LNHDA, CDR2 SQIVND (reference sequence). The ends lost 5 bases at V and 4 bases at J; junction bases unmatched: 7. This CDR3 contains 14 residues.

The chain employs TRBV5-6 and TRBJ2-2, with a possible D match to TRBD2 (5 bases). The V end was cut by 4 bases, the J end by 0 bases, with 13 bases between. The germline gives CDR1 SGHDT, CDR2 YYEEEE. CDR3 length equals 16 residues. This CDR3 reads CASSRGFTANTGELFF. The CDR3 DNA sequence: TGTGCCAGCAGCCGGGGTTTCACCGCGAACACCGGGGAGCTGTTTTTT.

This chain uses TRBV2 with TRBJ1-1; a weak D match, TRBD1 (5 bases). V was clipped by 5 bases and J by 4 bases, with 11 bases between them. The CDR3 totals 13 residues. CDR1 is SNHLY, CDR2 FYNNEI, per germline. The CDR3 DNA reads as TGTGCCAGCAGTCCCGGGCAGGGCACTGAAGCTTTCTTT. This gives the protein CASSPGQGTEAFF.

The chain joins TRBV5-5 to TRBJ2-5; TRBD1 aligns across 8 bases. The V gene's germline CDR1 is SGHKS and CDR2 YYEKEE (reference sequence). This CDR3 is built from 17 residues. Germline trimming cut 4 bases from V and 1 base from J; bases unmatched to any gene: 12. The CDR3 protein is CASSPQGGQAIQETQYF. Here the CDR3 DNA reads TGTGCCAGCAGCCCCCAAGGGGGACAGGCGATCCAAGAGACCCAGTACTTC. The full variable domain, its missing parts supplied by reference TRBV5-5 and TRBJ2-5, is DAGVTQSPTHLIKTRGQQVTLRCSPISGHKSVSWYQQVLGQGPQFIFQYYEKEERGRGNFPDRFSARQFPNYSSELNVNALLLGDSALYLCASSPQGGQAIQETQYFGPGTRLLVL.

CDR3 protein: CASRRDRGNQPQHF. The CDR3 DNA follows: TGTGCCAGCAGACGGGACAGGGGTAATCAGCCCCAGCATTTT. The genes are TRBV27 and TRBJ1-5, with 10 bases matching TRBD1. Germline CDR1 MNHEY, CDR2 SMNVEV (reference sequence). The V segment lost 6 bases and the J segment 4 bases; nucleotides outside the gene matches: 3. This CDR3 has 14 residues.

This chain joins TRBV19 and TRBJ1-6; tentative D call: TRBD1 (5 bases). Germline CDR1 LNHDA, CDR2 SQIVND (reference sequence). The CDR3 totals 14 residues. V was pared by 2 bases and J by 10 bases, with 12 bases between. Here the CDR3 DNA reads TGTGCCAGTAGTATAACAGGTTCGAACTCACCCCTCCACTTT. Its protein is CASSITGSNSPLHF.

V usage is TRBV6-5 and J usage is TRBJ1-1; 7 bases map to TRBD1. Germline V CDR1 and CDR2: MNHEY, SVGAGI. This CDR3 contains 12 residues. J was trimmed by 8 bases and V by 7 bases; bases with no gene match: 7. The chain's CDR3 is CASTGDREEAFF. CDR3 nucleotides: TGTGCCAGCACCGGCGACAGGGAAGAAGCTTTCTTT.

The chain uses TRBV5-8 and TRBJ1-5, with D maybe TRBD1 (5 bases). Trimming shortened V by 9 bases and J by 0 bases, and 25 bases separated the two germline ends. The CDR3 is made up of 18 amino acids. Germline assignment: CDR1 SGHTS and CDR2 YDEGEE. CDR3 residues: CATQLWGAGPYSNQPQHF. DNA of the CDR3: TGTGCCACCCAGCTTTGGGGCGCCGGACCCTATAGCAATCAGCCCCAGCATTTT. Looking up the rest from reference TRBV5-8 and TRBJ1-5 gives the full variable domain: EAGVTQSPTHLIKTRGQQATLRCSPISGHTSVYWYQQALGLGLQFLLWYDEGEERNRGNFPPRFSGRQFPNYSSELNVNALELEDSALYLCATQLWGAGPYSNQPQHFGDGTRLSIL.

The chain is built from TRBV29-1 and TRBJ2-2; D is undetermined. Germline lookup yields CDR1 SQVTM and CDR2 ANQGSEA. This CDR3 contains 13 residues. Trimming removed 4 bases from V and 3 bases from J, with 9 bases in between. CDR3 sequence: CSVAKVYTGELFF. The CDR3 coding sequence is TGCAGCGTTGCTAAAGTATACACCGGGGAGCTGTTTTTT.

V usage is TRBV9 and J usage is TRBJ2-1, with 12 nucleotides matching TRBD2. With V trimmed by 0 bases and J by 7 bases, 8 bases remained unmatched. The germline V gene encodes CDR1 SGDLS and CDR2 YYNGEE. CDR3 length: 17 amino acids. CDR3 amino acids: CASSVALRLAGENEQFF. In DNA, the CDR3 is TGTGCCAGCAGCGTAGCCCTAAGACTAGCGGGAGAGAATGAGCAGTTCTTC.

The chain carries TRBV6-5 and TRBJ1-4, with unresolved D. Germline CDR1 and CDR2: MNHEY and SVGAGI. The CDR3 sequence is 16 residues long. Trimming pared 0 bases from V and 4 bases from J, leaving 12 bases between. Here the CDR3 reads CASSYSTLRNNEKLFF. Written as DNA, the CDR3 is TGTGCCAGCAGTTACTCGACTTTAAGGAATAATGAAAAACTGTTTTTT.